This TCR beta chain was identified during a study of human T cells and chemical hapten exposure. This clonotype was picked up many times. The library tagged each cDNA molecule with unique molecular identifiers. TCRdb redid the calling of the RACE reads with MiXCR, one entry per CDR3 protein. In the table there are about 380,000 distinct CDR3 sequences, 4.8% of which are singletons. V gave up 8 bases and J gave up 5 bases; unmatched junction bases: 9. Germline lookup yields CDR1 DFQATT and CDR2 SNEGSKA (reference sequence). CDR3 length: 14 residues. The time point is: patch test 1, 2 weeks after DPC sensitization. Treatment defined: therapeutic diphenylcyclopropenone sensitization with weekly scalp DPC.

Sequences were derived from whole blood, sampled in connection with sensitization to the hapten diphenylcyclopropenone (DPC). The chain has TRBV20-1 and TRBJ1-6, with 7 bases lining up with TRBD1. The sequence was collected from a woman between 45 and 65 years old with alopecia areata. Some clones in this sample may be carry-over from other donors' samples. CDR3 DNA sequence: TGCAGTCCTAAACCCGGGACAGATAATTCACCCCTCCACTTT. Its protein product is CSPKPGTDNSPLHF.